These T cell receptor beta chains were read from a single sample in a study of T cells after yellow fever vaccination. TCRdb called the 5' RACE reads again in MiXCR, with one record for every CDR3 protein. The table lists a few hundred thousand distinct CDR3 sequences, roughly 6.8% of them singletons. Sequences were derived from PBMCs, sampled about 49 days after the first yellow fever vaccination. All receptors derive from a man between 18 and 29 years old who received the YFV17D yellow fever vaccine. Each CDR3 is given with its conserved first and last residue.

CDR3: CASSFDSLLEDTQYF
length: 15
V: TRBV5-5

CDR3: CASSLEPVSPLHF
length: 13
V: TRBV5-1

CDR3: CASGGGLGNQPQHF
length: 14
V: TRBV6-4

CDR3: CASSWTGRDTGELFF
length: 15
V: TRBV27

CDR3: CASSLRGTYTEAFF
length: 14
V: TRBV5-1

CDR3: CASPPGSANTGELFF
length: 15
V: TRBV7-9

CDR3: CTPSGTERNEQFF
length: 13
V: TRBV20-1

CDR3: CASSDGSTNEKLFF
length: 14
V: TRBV19

CDR3: CASSPEIGGSGELFF
length: 15
V: TRBV6-1

CDR3: CASSRLTAENTEAFF
length: 15
V: TRBV5-4

CDR3: CASSTPLAGGMNEQFF
length: 16
V: TRBV5-5

CDR3: CSVADPVNNEQFF
length: 13
V: TRBV29-1

CDR3: CSASFGSGETQYF
length: 13
V: TRBV20-1

CDR3: CASSTHGTENTEAFF
length: 15
V: TRBV6-1

CDR3: CASSNDRGETQYF
length: 13
V: TRBV6-4

CDR3: CASSQAPWGQSNHPQHF
length: 17
V: TRBV4-3

CDR3: CASSQGPLGYGYTF
length: 14
V: TRBV4-2

CDR3: CSVGGLAGFSSTDTQYF
length: 17
V: TRBV29-1

CDR3: CASSYSWFQGSPGELFF
length: 17
V: TRBV6-5

CDR3: CSDETWRGGQYF
length: 12
V: TRBV29-1

CDR3: CASSHKVGGGVGTQYF
length: 16
V: TRBV4-3

CDR3: CASSLAIRGQIYEQYF
length: 16
V: TRBV7-6

CDR3: CAIKTTPGVVDHLGDGELFF
length: 20
V: TRBV10-3